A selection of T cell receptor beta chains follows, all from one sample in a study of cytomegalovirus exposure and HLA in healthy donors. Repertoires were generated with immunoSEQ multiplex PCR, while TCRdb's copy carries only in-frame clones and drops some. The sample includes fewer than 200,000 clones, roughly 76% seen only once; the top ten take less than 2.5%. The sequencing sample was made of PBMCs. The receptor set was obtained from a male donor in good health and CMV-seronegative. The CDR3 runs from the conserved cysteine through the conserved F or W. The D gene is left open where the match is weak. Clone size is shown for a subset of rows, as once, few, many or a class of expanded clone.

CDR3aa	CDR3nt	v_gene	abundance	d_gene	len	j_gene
CASSVTGADTQYF	TGTGCCAGCAGCGTTACAGGAGCAGATACGCAGTATTTT	TRBV11-3	NA	NA	13	TRBJ2-3
CASSLLSGVAKVGTEAFF	TGCGCCAGCAGCTTGCTGTCAGGGGTGGCTAAGGTTGGCACTGAAGCTTTCTTT	TRBV5-1	NA	NA	18	TRBJ1-1
CASRQGRTEAFF	TGCGCCAGCAGGCAGGGGCGCACTGAAGCTTTCTTT	TRBV10-2	once	NA	12	TRBJ1-1
CAWTPGAGRAFF	TGTGCCTGGACCCCTGGGGCTGGCAGAGCTTTCTTT	TRBV30	few	NA	12	TRBJ1-1
CASSLATEGTEAFF	TGTGCCAGCAGCTTAGCTACTGAGGGCACTGAAGCTTTCTTT	TRBV7-8	NA	NA	14	TRBJ1-1
CASSAGTTNTGELFF	TGTGCCAGCAGCGCCGGGACAACCAACACCGGGGAGCTGTTTTTT	TRBV7-9	NA	NA	15	TRBJ2-2
CASTPGRPSVNEQFF	TGTGCCAGTACCCCAGGCAGGCCGTCAGTGAATGAGCAGTTCTTC	TRBV19	NA	NA	15	TRBJ2-1
CASTAGVYNEQFF	TGTGCCAGCACGGCGGGGGTCTACAATGAGCAGTTCTTC	TRBV6-1	once	TRBD2	13	TRBJ2-1
CAWSGTGGRETQYF	TGTGCCTGGAGCGGGACAGGGGGTCGGGAGACCCAGTACTTC	TRBV30	NA	TRBD1	14	TRBJ2-5
CASSQYHEASYEQYF	TGCGCCAGCAGCCAATATCATGAGGCCTCCTACGAGCAGTACTTC	TRBV4-3	NA	NA	15	TRBJ2-7
CASSPGQGGTEKLFF	TGCGCCAGCAGCCCCGGACAGGGGGGGACTGAAAAACTGTTTTTT	TRBV5-1	NA	TRBD1	15	TRBJ1-4
CASRNDDFGEQYF	TGTGCCAGCAGGAACGACGACTTCGGGGAGCAGTACTTC	TRBV6-5	NA	NA	13	TRBJ2-7
CATKRLKGHQSMNTEAFF	TGTGCCACCAAACGGCTAAAGGGACACCAATCAATGAACACTGAAGCTTTCTTT	TRBV10-3	NA	NA	18	TRBJ1-1
CASSSPGGAFF	TGTGCCAGCAGTTCACCAGGGGGAGCTTTCTTT	TRBV6-5	NA	TRBD1	11	TRBJ1-1